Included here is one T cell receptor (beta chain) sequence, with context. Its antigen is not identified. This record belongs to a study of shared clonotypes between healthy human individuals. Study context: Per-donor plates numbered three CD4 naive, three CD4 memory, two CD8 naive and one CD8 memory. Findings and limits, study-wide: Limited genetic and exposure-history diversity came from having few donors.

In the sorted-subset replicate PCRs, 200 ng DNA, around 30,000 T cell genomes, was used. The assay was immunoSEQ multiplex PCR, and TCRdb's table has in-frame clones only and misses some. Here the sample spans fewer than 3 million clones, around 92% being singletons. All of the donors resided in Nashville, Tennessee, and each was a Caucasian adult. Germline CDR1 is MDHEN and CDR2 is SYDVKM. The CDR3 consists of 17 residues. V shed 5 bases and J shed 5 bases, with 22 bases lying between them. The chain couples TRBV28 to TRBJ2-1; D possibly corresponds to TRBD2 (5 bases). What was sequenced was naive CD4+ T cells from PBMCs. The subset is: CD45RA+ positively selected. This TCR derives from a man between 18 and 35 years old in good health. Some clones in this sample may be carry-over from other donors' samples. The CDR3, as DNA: TGTGCCAGCAGTCTCCTAACGCTAGAGAGGGTACACAATGAGCAGTTCTTC. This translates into CASSLLTLERVHNEQFF.